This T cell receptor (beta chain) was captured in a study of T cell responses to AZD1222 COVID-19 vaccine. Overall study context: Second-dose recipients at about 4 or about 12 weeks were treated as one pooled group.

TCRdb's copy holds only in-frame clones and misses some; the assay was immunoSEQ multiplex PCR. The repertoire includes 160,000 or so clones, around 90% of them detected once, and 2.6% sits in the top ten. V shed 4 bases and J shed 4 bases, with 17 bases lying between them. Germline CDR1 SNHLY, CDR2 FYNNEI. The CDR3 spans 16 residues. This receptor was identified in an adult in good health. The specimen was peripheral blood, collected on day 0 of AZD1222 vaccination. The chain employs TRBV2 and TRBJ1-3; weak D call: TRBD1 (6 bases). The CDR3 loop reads CASSVRGGTPGNTIYF. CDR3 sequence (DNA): TGTGCCAGCAGTGTGCGGGGCGGGACACCAGGAAACACCATATATTTT.